The 22 T cell receptor beta chains listed next were all sequenced from one sample in a study of identical twins. One entry per CDR3 protein results from TCRdb running MiXCR on the 5' RACE reads. The sample has about 900,000 distinct CDR3 sequences; roughly an eighth are singletons. This same sample was also taken into another study, of yellow fever vaccine responses in identical twins.

Sequencing was done on a sample of PBMCs. These receptors originate from a woman aged 18-29 years in good health.

This clonotype was detected ten times or more. The rearrangement uses TRBV28 and TRBJ1-1, with a possible D match to TRBD1 (5 bases). V lost 5 bases and J lost 6, with 13 bases in between. Germline CDR1 MDHEN, CDR2 SYDVKM. The CDR3 is 13 amino acids. The CDR3 spells CASSKRGGAEAFF. In DNA, the CDR3 is TGTGCCAGCAGTAAGCGGGGAGGGGCTGAAGCTTTCTTT.

This clonotype was seen ten or more times. This chain links TRBV20-1 with TRBJ2-1; D remains unclear. The CDR3 contains 12 residues. Between the trimmed V and J ends, which lost 3 bases and 9 bases, there was a span of 12 bases. Germline V gives CDR1 DFQATT, CDR2 SNEGSKA (reference sequence). CDR3 nucleotide sequence: TGCAGTGCTAGTTCGGCCCTACGTGAGCAGTTCTTC. The encoded protein is CSASSALREQFF.

V usage is TRBV20-1 and J usage is TRBJ2-3; D perhaps matches TRBD2 (6 bases). CDR1 DFQATT and CDR2 SNEGSKA come from the germline V gene (reference sequence). V dropped 8 bases and J dropped 0 bases, with 15 bases sitting between them. There are 14 residues in the CDR3. The CDR3 here is CSTRVAGSTDTQYF. The CDR3 nucleotides are TGCAGTACCCGGGTGGCGGGGAGCACAGATACGCAGTATTTT.

This clonotype was detected ten times or more. CDR3 in DNA: TGTGCCAGCAGCCCGGCCAGCGGGAGTAGGAATGAGCAGTTCTTC. As protein: CASSPASGSRNEQFF. This sequence joins TRBV7-2 and TRBJ2-1; 8 nucleotides match TRBD2. This CDR3 contains 15 residues. The trim removed 5 bases at V and 7 bases at J, leaving 10 bases unmatched. Looked up from germline, CDR1 is SGHTA and CDR2 is FQGNSA.

The CDR3 DNA is TGTGCCAGCAGACTCACAGGGGGCACTGAAGCTTTCTTT. It codes for CASRLTGGTEAFF. The J gene is TRBJ1-1, the V gene TRBV5-6, with TRBD1 matching over 8 bases. CDR3 length: 13 amino acids. The J segment lost 4 bases and the V segment lost 5 bases, leaving 4 bases of the junction unmatched. Germline lookup yields CDR1 SGHDT and CDR2 YYEEEE.

This clonotype showed up just a few times. V gene TRBV6-5 combines with J gene TRBJ2-2; D remains ambiguous. V was cut by 3 bases and J by 6 bases, with 14 bases left in between. Germline CDR1 reads MNHEY; CDR2 reads SVGAGI. The CDR3 length is 15 residues. The CDR3: CASSYIRSDAGELFF. The DNA for the CDR3 is TGTGCCAGCAGTTATATCCGCTCGGACGCCGGGGAGCTGTTTTTT.

This rearrangement joins TRBV20-1 to TRBJ2-7, with 8 bases matching TRBD1. Germline assignment: CDR1 DFQATT and CDR2 SNEGSKA (reference sequence). V trimming: 6 bases; J trimming: 7 bases; junction bases outside the gene matches: 11. This CDR3 has 13 amino acids. CDR3 DNA: TGCAGTGCCATCAAGCAGGGGGCAGGTGAGCAGTACGTC. Translated, it gives CSAIKQGAGEQYV.

This clonotype was detected many times. The chain combines TRBV24-1 with TRBJ2-3, with 10 bases fitting TRBD1. This CDR3 spans 15 amino acids. The germline CDR1 and CDR2 sequences are KGHDR and SFDVKD. Unmatched junction bases numbered 0, after V lost 0 bases and J lost 4 bases. CDR3 sequence (DNA): TGTGCCACCAGTGATTTGGGACAGGGGGCAGATACGCAGTATTTT. It codes for CATSDLGQGADTQYF.

This clonotype was observed a few times. The V call is TRBV7-9, the J call TRBJ1-3, with D possibly matching TRBD1 (6 bases). Germline V CDR1 and CDR2: SEHNR, FQNEAQ (reference sequence). V lost 5 bases and J 0 bases, leaving 17 bases between the germline ends. CDR3 length: 17 residues. DNA for the CDR3: TGTGCCAGCAGCCTCCGGGGGGCCGGCTTCTCTGGAAACACCATATATTTT. Translation: CASSLRGAGFSGNTIYF.

The V and J genes are TRBV20-1 and TRBJ1-2; D perhaps matches TRBD1 (5 bases). The germline CDR1 and CDR2 sequences are DFQATT and SNEGSKA (reference sequence). The CDR3 consists of 12 residues. The V end was cut by 3 bases, the J end by 3 bases, with 8 bases between. This CDR3 is CSASQQDYGYTF. The CDR3, as DNA: TGCAGTGCTAGTCAACAGGACTATGGCTACACCTTC.

This clonotype was seen only a few times. The chain carries TRBV3-1 and TRBJ2-3, with D hard to call. V was shortened by 0 bases and J by 2 bases, with 12 bases between the two germline ends. The CDR3 loop spans 16 amino acids. Germline V lookup: CDR1 LGHDT, CDR2 YNNKEL (reference sequence). CDR3 loop: CASSQESHHLTDTQYF. As DNA, the CDR3 is TGTGCCAGCAGCCAAGAATCCCACCACCTCACAGATACGCAGTATTTT.

This clonotype came up a few times. The CDR3, as DNA: TGTGCCAGCAGCTTGATAACGGGGTCTGGCGAGCAGTACGTC. Protein sequence: CASSLITGSGEQYV. V gene TRBV5-6 combines with J gene TRBJ2-7, with TRBD2 as a possible D gene (5 bases). V lost 1 base to trimming and J lost 6 bases, with 14 bases between them. The CDR3 contains 14 residues. The germline V gene encodes CDR1 SGHDT and CDR2 YYEEEE.

The chain carries TRBV5-1 and TRBJ2-2; D is unclear. This CDR3 contains 15 residues. Trimming removed 4 bases from V and 0 bases from J, with 10 bases in between. Germline assignment: CDR1 SGHRS and CDR2 YFSETQ. The CDR3 loop is CASSPAVTNTGELFF. Here the CDR3 DNA reads TGCGCCAGCAGCCCGGCCGTAACGAACACCGGGGAGCTGTTTTTT. Combining the CDR3 with reference TRBV5-1 and TRBJ2-2 gives the whole variable domain KAGVTQTPRYLIKTRGQQVTLSCSPISGHRSVSWYQQTPGQGLQFLFEYFSETQRNKGNFPGRFSGRQFSNSRSEMNVSTLELGDSALYLCASSPAVTNTGELFFGEGSRLTVL.

This clonotype turned up a few times. The chain joins TRBV24-1 to TRBJ2-4; 7 bases match TRBD2. The V segment lost 2 bases and the J segment 11 bases; nucleotides outside the gene matches: 5. Germline CDR1 reads KGHDR; CDR2 reads SFDVKD. There are 13 residues in the CDR3. CDR3 DNA sequence: TGTGCCACCAGTGATTCCCGGGGGGTCGTTCAGTACTTC. Translated: CATSDSRGVVQYF.

This clonotype was recorded at least ten times. The V gene is TRBV12-3 or TRBV12-4, the J gene TRBJ2-1; 9 positions agree with TRBD2. The CDR3 totals 15 residues. Unmatched junction bases numbered 7, after V lost 5 bases and J lost 5 bases. CDR3: CASSPRTSANNEQFF. The CDR3 bases are TGTGCCAGCAGTCCCAGGACTAGCGCGAACAATGAGCAGTTCTTC.

This clonotype was detected a few times. The chain joins TRBV20-1 to TRBJ1-1; D is uncertain. Germline-derived CDR1 and CDR2 are DFQATT and SNEGSKA (reference sequence). The CDR3 consists of 10 residues. Trimming stripped 6 bases from V and 1 base from J, with 3 bases between. The CDR3 region has the DNA TGCAGTGCGCCGAACACTGAAGCTTTCTTT. Protein product: CSAPNTEAFF.

The V gene is TRBV4-1, the J gene TRBJ2-7, with unresolved D. Trimming cost V 2 bases and J 0 bases, with 11 bases left between them. Germline V gene data show CDR1 as MGHRA and CDR2 as YSYEKL. The CDR3 runs 15 residues. The CDR3 DNA reads TGCGCCAGCAGCCAACTCGCCCTAAGCTCCTACGAGCAGTACGTC. Translated: CASSQLALSSYEQYV.

This clonotype was seen only a few times. The V call is TRBV29-1, the J call TRBJ1-2; tentatively, D is TRBD1 (6 bases). CDR3 length equals 11 residues. Trimming took off 7 bases at V and 8 bases at J, with 14 bases between the two ends. Germline V gene lookup returns CDR1 SQVTM and CDR2 ANQGSEA. CDR3 residues: CSGLDGGGYTF. CDR3 bases: TGCAGCGGCCTCGACGGGGGCGGCTACACCTTC.

This clonotype was observed a handful of times. V gene TRBV19 combines with J gene TRBJ2-1; no clear D gene. CDR1 is LNHDA and CDR2 is SQIVND in the germline V gene (reference sequence). Trimming cost V 1 base and J 4 bases, with 5 bases left between them. The CDR3 covers 13 residues. The CDR3 DNA sequence: TGTGCCAGTAGTATAGTTGGATACAATGAGCAGTTCTTC. This sequence encodes CASSIVGYNEQFF.

The chain joins TRBV4-2 to TRBJ2-2; D might be TRBD1 or TRBD2, each matching 6 bases. The ends were cut back, 3 bases at V and 3 bases at J, with 20 bases in the middle. This CDR3 is 18 amino acids long. Germline V gene lookup returns CDR1 LGHNA and CDR2 YNFKEQ. The CDR3 DNA is TGTGCCAGCAGCCACCCCGTCACAGGGATAGCGGACACCGGGGAGCTGTTTTTT. Its protein is CASSHPVTGIADTGELFF.

This clonotype occurred a few times. The genes are TRBV11-1 and TRBJ2-1; 13 bases line up with TRBD2. The ends lost 0 bases at V and 2 bases at J; junction bases unmatched: 13. Looked up from germline, CDR1 is SGHAT and CDR2 is FQDESV (reference sequence). This CDR3 is 21 amino acids long. The CDR3 is CASSLARGLAGSHTPYNEQFF. DNA of the CDR3: TGTGCCAGCAGCTTAGCTAGGGGACTAGCGGGATCCCACACCCCCTACAATGAGCAGTTCTTC.

The chain combines TRBV4-2 with TRBJ2-4; D may match TRBD1 or TRBD2 (5 bases each). V was trimmed by 3 bases and J by 0 bases, leaving 18 bases between them. This CDR3 has 18 residues. The germline gives CDR1 LGHNA, CDR2 YNFKEQ. CDR3 sequence: CASSQTMGVELAKNIQYF. In DNA form, the CDR3 reads TGTGCCAGCAGCCAGACCATGGGGGTGGAACTAGCCAAAAACATTCAGTACTTC.